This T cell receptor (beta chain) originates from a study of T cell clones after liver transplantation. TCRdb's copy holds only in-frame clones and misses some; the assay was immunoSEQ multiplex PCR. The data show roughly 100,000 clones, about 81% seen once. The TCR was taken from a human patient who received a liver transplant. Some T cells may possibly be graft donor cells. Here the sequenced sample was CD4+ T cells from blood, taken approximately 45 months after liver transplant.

The CDR3 spells CASSRTGGGYTF. The DNA for the CDR3 is TGTGCCAGCAGCCGGACAGGGGGTGGCTACACCTTC. The chain uses TRBV4-2 and TRBJ1-2; 10 bases align to TRBD1. V shed 4 bases, J shed 7 bases, and the junction held 0 bases outside the gene matches. Germline V lookup: CDR1 LGHNA, CDR2 YNFKEQ. The CDR3 totals 12 residues.